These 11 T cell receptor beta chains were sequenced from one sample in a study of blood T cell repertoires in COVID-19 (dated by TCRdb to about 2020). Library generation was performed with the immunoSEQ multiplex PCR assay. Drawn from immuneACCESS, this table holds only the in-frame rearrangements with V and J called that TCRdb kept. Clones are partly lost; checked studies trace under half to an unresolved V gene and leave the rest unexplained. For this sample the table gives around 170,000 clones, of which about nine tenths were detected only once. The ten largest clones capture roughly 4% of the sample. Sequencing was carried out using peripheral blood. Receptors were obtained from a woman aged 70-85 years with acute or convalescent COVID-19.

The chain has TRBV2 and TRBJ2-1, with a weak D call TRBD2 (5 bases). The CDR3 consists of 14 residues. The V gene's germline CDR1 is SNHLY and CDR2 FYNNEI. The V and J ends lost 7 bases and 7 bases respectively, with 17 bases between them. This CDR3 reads CASTVIGRGNEQFF. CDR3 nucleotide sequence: TGTGCCAGCACAGTCATAGGCCGCGGGAATGAGCAGTTCTTC.

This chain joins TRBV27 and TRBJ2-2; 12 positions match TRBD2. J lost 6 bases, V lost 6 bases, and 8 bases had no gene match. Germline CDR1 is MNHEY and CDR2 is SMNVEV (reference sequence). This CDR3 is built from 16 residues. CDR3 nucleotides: TGTGCCAGCAGATCGACTAGCGGGAGTTTATCCGGGGAGCTGTTTTTT. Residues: CASRSTSGSLSGELFF.

The CDR3 spells CASSSSDEGNTEAFF. For the CDR3, the DNA is TGTGCCAGCAGTTCCTCGGATGAGGGGAACACTGAAGCTTTCTTT. V is TRBV6-4 and J is TRBJ1-1; unclear D gene. Germline lookup yields CDR1 MRHNA and CDR2 SNTAGT. The CDR3 extends over 15 amino acids. V was shortened by 5 bases and J by 1 base, with 14 bases between the two germline ends.

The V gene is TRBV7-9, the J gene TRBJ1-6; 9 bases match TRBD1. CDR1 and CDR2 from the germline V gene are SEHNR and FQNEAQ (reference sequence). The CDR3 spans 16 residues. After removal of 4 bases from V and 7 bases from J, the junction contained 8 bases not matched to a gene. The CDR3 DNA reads TGTGCCAGCAGCTGGGTCGCGGGGACAGGGAATTCACCCCTCCACTTT. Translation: CASSWVAGTGNSPLHF.

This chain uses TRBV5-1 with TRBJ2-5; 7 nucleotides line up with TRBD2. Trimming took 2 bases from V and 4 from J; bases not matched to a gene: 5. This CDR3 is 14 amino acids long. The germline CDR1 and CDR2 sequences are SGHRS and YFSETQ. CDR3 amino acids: CASSFGGSRETQYF. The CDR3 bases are TGCGCCAGCAGCTTCGGCGGGAGTAGAGAGACCCAGTACTTC.

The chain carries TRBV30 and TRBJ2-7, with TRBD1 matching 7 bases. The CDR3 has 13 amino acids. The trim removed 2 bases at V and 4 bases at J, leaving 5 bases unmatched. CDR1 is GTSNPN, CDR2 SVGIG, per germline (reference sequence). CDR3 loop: CAWSLDRSYEQYF. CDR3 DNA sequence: TGTGCCTGGAGTCTGGACAGGAGTTACGAGCAGTACTTC.

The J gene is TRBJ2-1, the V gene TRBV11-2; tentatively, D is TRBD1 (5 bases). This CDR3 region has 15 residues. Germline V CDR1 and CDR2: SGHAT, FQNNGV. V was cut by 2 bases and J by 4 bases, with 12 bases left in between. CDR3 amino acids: CASSLLSREYNEQFF. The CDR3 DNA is TGTGCCAGCAGCTTACTTTCCAGGGAATACAATGAGCAGTTCTTC.

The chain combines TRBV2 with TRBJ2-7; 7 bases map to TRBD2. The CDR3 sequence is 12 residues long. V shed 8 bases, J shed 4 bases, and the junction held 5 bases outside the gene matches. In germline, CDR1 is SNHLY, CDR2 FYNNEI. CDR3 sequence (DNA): TGTGCCAGCCAGGGACTAAATTACGAGCAGTACTTC. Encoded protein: CASQGLNYEQYF.

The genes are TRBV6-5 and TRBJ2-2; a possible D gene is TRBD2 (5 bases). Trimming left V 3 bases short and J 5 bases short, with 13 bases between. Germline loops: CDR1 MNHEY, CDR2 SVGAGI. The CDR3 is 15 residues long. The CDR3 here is CASSYGGSLTGELFF. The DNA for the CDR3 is TGTGCCAGCAGTTATGGCGGGTCCCTTACCGGGGAGCTGTTTTTT.

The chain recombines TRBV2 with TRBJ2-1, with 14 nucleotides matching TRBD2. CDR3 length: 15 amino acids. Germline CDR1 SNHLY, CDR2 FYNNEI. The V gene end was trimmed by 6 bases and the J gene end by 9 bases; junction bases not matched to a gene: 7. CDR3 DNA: TGTGCCAGCAGGACTAGCGGGGGGGCCCGGGGTGAGCAGTTCTTC. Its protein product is CASRTSGGARGEQFF.

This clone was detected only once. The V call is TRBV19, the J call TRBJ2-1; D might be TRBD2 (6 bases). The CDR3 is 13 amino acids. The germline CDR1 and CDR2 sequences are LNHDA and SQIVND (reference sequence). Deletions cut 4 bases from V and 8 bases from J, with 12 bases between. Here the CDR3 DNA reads TGTGCCAGTAGTAGTGGGCTAGCGTATGAGCAGTTCTTC. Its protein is CASSSGLAYEQFF.